This is a list of T cell receptor beta chains from one sample in a study of cytomegalovirus exposure and HLA in healthy donors. Repertoires were generated with immunoSEQ multiplex PCR, while TCRdb's copy carries only in-frame clones and drops some. Among around 85,000 clones listed, roughly 75% were seen once. Sequencing input: PBMCs. The receptors were gathered from a male donor in good health and CMV-seronegative. CDR3s leave out the opening cysteine and the closing phenylalanine or tryptophan. The order of the fields is V gene, D gene, J gene, CDR3 length, CDR3 protein. The D gene is left open where the match is weak.

v_call: TRBV7-9
d_call: NA
j_call: TRBJ2-5
cdr3_length: 12
cdr3_aa: ASSRDFRQETQY

v_call: TRBV6-7
d_call: TRBD1
j_call: TRBJ2-7
cdr3_length: 13
cdr3_aa: ASSYLYRGKGEQY

v_call: TRBV29-1
d_call: TRBD1
j_call: TRBJ2-3
cdr3_length: 11
cdr3_aa: SAETGVPDTQY

v_call: TRBV4-2
d_call: NA
j_call: TRBJ2-7
cdr3_length: 13
cdr3_aa: ASSLRGSVSYEQY

v_call: TRBV5-6
d_call: TRBD2
j_call: TRBJ2-1
cdr3_length: 12
cdr3_aa: ASSLGLAARLRF

v_call: TRBV9
d_call: NA
j_call: TRBJ1-2
cdr3_length: 11
cdr3_aa: ASSVGPGHGYT

v_call: TRBV28
d_call: NA
j_call: TRBJ1-4
cdr3_length: 12
cdr3_aa: ASSFSGGGEKLF

v_call: TRBV7-9
d_call: NA
j_call: TRBJ1-4
cdr3_length: 12
cdr3_aa: ASSLDIYNEKLF

v_call: TRBV19
d_call: TRBD2
j_call: TRBJ2-2
cdr3_length: 12
cdr3_aa: ASSSSGNAGELF

v_call: TRBV27
d_call: NA
j_call: TRBJ1-2
cdr3_length: 13
cdr3_aa: ASSLTGPANYGYT

v_call: TRBV7-2
d_call: TRBD1
j_call: TRBJ1-1
cdr3_length: 15
cdr3_aa: ASSLMPLGTGNTEAF

v_call: TRBV2
d_call: NA
j_call: TRBJ2-7
cdr3_length: 13
cdr3_aa: ASSEGQANSYEQY

v_call: TRBV6-5
d_call: TRBD1
j_call: TRBJ1-2
cdr3_length: 13
cdr3_aa: ASSYSRTGSDGYT

v_call: TRBV6-5
d_call: TRBD2
j_call: TRBJ2-5
cdr3_length: 13
cdr3_aa: ASISLAGPQETQY

v_call: TRBV11-2
d_call: TRBD1
j_call: TRBJ1-1
cdr3_length: 12
cdr3_aa: ASSSGQENTEAF

v_call: TRBV19
d_call: NA
j_call: TRBJ1-5
cdr3_length: 10
cdr3_aa: ASSPSNQPQH

v_call: TRBV7-8
d_call: TRBD2
j_call: TRBJ2-1
cdr3_length: 12
cdr3_aa: ASSPGTSPREQF

v_call: TRBV9
d_call: TRBD2
j_call: TRBJ2-3
cdr3_length: 13
cdr3_aa: ASSVVAGRADTQY

v_call: TRBV27
d_call: TRBD1
j_call: TRBJ1-6
cdr3_length: 13
cdr3_aa: ASSLIGTGNSPLH

v_call: TRBV7-8
d_call: TRBD2
j_call: TRBJ2-7
cdr3_length: 13
cdr3_aa: ASSTGLAGVYEQY

v_call: TRBV11-2
d_call: TRBD1
j_call: TRBJ2-1
cdr3_length: 11
cdr3_aa: ASRVTGENEQF

v_call: TRBV19
d_call: TRBD2
j_call: TRBJ2-1
cdr3_length: 13
cdr3_aa: ASSLAGEVRGEQF

v_call: TRBV7-2
d_call: TRBD2
j_call: TRBJ2-7
cdr3_length: 12
cdr3_aa: ASSLEGRVYEQY

v_call: TRBV5-4
d_call: NA
j_call: TRBJ2-6
cdr3_length: 14
cdr3_aa: ASSQQGRAGANVLT

v_call: TRBV2
d_call: TRBD2
j_call: TRBJ2-5
cdr3_length: 12
cdr3_aa: ASTGGGAGETQY

v_call: TRBV6-6
d_call: NA
j_call: TRBJ2-3
cdr3_length: 9
cdr3_aa: ASSYADTQY

v_call: TRBV7-2
d_call: NA
j_call: TRBJ2-7
cdr3_length: 15
cdr3_aa: ASSPRRDTLSSYEQY

v_call: TRBV6-5
d_call: NA
j_call: TRBJ1-2
cdr3_length: 11
cdr3_aa: ASRTGTLYGYT

v_call: TRBV5-1
d_call: TRBD1
j_call: TRBJ1-5
cdr3_length: 13
cdr3_aa: ASSLGTGFNQPQH

v_call: TRBV6-5
d_call: NA
j_call: TRBJ1-2
cdr3_length: 11
cdr3_aa: ASSYSGGCGYT

v_call: TRBV5-1
d_call: TRBD2
j_call: TRBJ2-2
cdr3_length: 16
cdr3_aa: ASSSRVGGLANTGELF

v_call: TRBV11-2
d_call: TRBD1
j_call: NA
cdr3_length: 12
cdr3_aa: ASSLGTGVNEQY

v_call: TRBV27
d_call: TRBD2
j_call: TRBJ2-3
cdr3_length: 13
cdr3_aa: ASDKAGGVTDTQY

v_call: TRBV9
d_call: NA
j_call: TRBJ1-2
cdr3_length: 14
cdr3_aa: ASSAPRGGGRYGYT

v_call: TRBV18
d_call: NA
j_call: TRBJ2-3
cdr3_length: 12
cdr3_aa: ASSPGGGTDTQY

v_call: TRBV10-3
d_call: TRBD1
j_call: TRBJ2-7
cdr3_length: 13
cdr3_aa: AISTTGTGHYEQY